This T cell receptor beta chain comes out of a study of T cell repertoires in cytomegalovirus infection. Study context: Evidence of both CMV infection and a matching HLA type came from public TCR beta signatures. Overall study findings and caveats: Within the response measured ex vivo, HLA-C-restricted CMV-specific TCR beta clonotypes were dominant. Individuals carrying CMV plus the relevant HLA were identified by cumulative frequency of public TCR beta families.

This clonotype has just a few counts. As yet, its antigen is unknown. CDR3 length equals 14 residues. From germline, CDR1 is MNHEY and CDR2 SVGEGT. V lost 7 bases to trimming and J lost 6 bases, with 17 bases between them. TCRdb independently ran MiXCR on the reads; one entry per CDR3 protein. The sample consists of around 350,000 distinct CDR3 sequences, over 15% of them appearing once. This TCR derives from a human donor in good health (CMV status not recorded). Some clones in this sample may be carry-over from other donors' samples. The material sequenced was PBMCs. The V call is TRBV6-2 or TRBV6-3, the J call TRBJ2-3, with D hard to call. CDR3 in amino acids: CASTRLRVGDTQYF. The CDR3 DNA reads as TGTGCCAGCACCAGACTTCGAGTGGGTGATACGCAGTATTTT.